This TCR beta chain was identified during a study of shared clonotypes between healthy human individuals. The study's findings and limits: In contrast to clonotypes shared by all four donors, non-shared clonotypes had lower generation probabilities.

V was pared by 5 bases and J by 2 bases, with 10 bases between. This CDR3 spans 13 amino acids. Germline V gene data show CDR1 as LNHDA and CDR2 as SQIVND (reference sequence). TCRdb keeps only in-frame clones here, not all; method: immunoSEQ multiplex PCR. The data show some 2,400,000 clones, more than 90% seen once. As to this clone: Its specificity is unknown.

This chain uses TRBV19 with TRBJ2-7; tentative D call: TRBD2 (5 bases). Sequencing was carried out using naive CD4+ T cells sorted from blood. Subset specified: CD45RA+ positively selected. This sequence originates from a young man in good health. The CDR3 reads CASSESGTYEQYF. The CDR3 coding sequence is TGTGCCAGTAGTGAATCCGGGACCTACGAGCAGTACTTC.